The sequence of this T cell receptor beta chain was determined in a study of T cell responses to AZD1222 COVID-19 vaccine (dated by TCRdb to the early 2020s). Notes on the research overall: A total of 230 or so trial participants underwent TCR sequencing, of whom about 210 received two doses of AZD1222 and approximately 25 received two doses of the MenACWY control vaccine. Trial participants were enrolled by age into subgroups of 18-55, 56-69 and 70-plus years, and around 140, 26 and 57 TCR-sequenced participants, respectively, were included in these subgroups.

The CDR3 regions of human TCRbeta chains were analyzed by immunosequencing. In the authors' own workflow: Repertoire TCRs were checked for matches against a reference library of SARS-CoV-2-specific TCRs that had been generated using the MIRA antigen-specificity platform. Breadth was defined as the fraction of unique TCRs that were SARS-CoV-2-associated, and depth was defined as the fraction of total T cells that were SARS-CoV-2-associated. Using the MIRA data, each spike-specific TCR was assigned both to the spike region to which the TCR was reactive and to a CD4 or CD8 class. Log10-transformed breadth and depth values were compared by one-way ANOVA with Sidak's multiple comparisons tests. TCRdb re-hosts the immuneACCESS table, in-frame sequences only. Its copies lack some clones; in the studies checked, an unresolved V gene accounts for under half of them, and the cause for the rest is not known. D and trimming were read from the DNA, whereas the V and J calls and clone size are those reported in that table. Across this sample there are roughly 140,000 clones, with over 80% seen only once. Of the sample, over 8% is held by the ten largest clones.

Overall results and qualifications from the work: Because no samples from the day 14 peak response were available, repertoires could be characterized only after the peak T cell response. Reportedly, almost half of the unique spike-specific TCRs recognized epitopes lying outside the regions that are mutated in the B.1.351 and B.1.1.7 variants. A significant rise in spike-specific TCR breadth and depth was observed after two AZD1222 doses relative to day 0 and relative to MenACWY recipients. Conclusions about previously exposed vaccinees were limited because only six AZD1222 recipients were SARS-CoV-2 seropositive at baseline. The vaccine-associated CD4 TCRs covered the entire spike protein, and the dominant responses fell in regions 160-218 and 743-854. In the small 56-69-year group, the increase in depth fell short of significance, most likely because of low power. Participants were mostly white British and included more females than males, and it was suggested by the authors that clonal diversity may have been underestimated.

To note about this clone: No antigen is known for it. It has no much larger one-base neighbor in the sample; base qualities were not kept.

The time point label on this specimen signifies: about 28 days (+/-7) after the second vaccine dose. Because spike-specific TCR depth and breadth did not differ between the two schedules, AZD1222 recipients who got a second dose at roughly 4 weeks were pooled with those who got a second dose at roughly 12 weeks. Vaccinee samples came from UK trials COV001 and COV002, including a single-blind randomized controlled phase 2/3 trial of AZD1222 (ChAdOx1 nCoV-19) in healthy adults. For TCRbeta chain sequencing, PBMC samples from trial participants were taken at day 0 and at day 28 after the second dose. Here the sequenced sample was peripheral blood, taken 28 days after the second AZD1222 dose. This clonotype originated in an adult who received the AZD1222 COVID-19 vaccine.

The DNA is TGTGCCAGCAGAGATAGCAATCAGCCCCAGCATTTT. Its translation is CASRDSNQPQHF. This chain is built from TRBV28 and TRBJ1-5; the D gene cannot be resolved reliably. V is reduced by 6 bases and J by 0 bases, leaving a spacing of 3 bases between them. Sequences MDHEN (CDR1) and SYDVKM (CDR2) are obtained from the germline V gene. From cysteine to phenylalanine, the CDR3 is 12 amino acids long. Kept here is only the CDR3 DNA, which spans 36 bases and is read in frame from base 1.